This T cell receptor beta chain was documented in a study of T cells after posttransplantation cyclophosphamide. Study conclusions and caveats: Donor-recipient repertoire similarity was low at 1-2 months, rising over year one.

Germline lookup yields CDR1 SNHLY and CDR2 FYNNEI. This CDR3 comprises 15 residues. Trimming removed 6 bases from V and 1 base from J; junction bases left unmatched: 5. Profiling relied on immunoSEQ multiplex PCR, and the TCRdb table lists in-frame clones only, not all of them. This sample has 50,000 to 60,000 clones, with approximately 94% found just once. Concerning this clone: The antigen is not known.

This clonotype was sampled from a woman between 25 and 40 years old in good health and a related stem cell transplant donor. The chain uses TRBV2 and TRBJ2-5, with 10 bases matching TRBD2. The source material was PBMCs. The CDR3 loop reads CASRRLAGAQETQYF. CDR3 sequence (DNA): TGTGCCAGCAGGAGACTAGCGGGTGCCCAAGAGACCCAGTACTTC.